The present T cell receptor beta chain was sequenced within a study of post-analysis software for immune sequencing data. Study observations and caveats: Controls showed lower frequencies than patients for several TRBV segments, and TRBV5-6, TRBV5-1 and TRBV20-1 were among these.

Incorporated into the TCR beta cDNA libraries were unique molecular identifiers, which served to reduce PCR and sequencing biases. TCRdb re-called the PCR reads through MiXCR, storing one row per CDR3 protein. The repertoire holds about 460,000 distinct CDR3 sequences, with approximately 46% as singletons. The CDR3 is made up of 11 amino acids. Germline V gives CDR1 SQVTM, CDR2 ANQGSEA. V lost 4 bases to trimming and J lost 8 bases, with 11 bases between them. This clonotype turned up a few times. Its antigen remains unknown. The chain links TRBV29-1 to TRBJ1-2; possible D gene TRBD1, 6 bases. The source material was blood. This receptor was taken from a girl between 10 and 17 years old with multiple sclerosis. The CDR3 sequence: CSVALDRGYTF. The DNA for the CDR3 is TGCAGCGTTGCGTTGGACAGAGGCTACACCTTC.